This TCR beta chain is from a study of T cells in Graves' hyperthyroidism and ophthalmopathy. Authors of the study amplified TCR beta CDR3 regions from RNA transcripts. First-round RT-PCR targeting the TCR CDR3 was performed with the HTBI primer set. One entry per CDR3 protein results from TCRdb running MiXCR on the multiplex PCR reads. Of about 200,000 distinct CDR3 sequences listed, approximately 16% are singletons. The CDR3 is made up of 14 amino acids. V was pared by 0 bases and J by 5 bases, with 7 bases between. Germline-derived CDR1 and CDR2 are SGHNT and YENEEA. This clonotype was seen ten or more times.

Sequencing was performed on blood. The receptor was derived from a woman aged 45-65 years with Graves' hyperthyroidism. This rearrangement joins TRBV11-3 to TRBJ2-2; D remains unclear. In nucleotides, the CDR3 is TGTGCCAGCAGCTTAGAGTACCGAACCGGGGAGCTGTTTTTT. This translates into CASSLEYRTGELFF. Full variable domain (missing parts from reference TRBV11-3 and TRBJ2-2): EAGVVQSPRYKIIEKKQPVAFWCNPISGHNTLYWYLQNLGQGPELLIRYENEEAVDDSQLPKDRFSAERLKGVDSTLKIQPAELGDSAVYLCASSLEYRTGELFFGEGSRLTVL.